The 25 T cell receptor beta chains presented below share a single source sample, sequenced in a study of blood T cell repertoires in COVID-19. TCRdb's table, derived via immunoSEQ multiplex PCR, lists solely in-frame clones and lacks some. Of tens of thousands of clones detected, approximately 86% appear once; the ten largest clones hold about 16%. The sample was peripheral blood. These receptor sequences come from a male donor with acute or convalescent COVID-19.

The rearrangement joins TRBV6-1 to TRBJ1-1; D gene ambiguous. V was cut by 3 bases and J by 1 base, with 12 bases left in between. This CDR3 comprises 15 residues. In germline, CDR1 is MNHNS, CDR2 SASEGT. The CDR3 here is CASSDNILRNTEAFF. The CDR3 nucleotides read TGTGCCAGCAGTGATAACATCCTCAGGAACACTGAAGCTTTCTTT.

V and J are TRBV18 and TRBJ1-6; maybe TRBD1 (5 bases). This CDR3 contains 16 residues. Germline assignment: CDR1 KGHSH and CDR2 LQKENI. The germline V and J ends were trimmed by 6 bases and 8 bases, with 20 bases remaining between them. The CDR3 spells CASSGQGRNGYSPLHF. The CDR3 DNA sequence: TGTGCCAGCTCCGGCCAGGGAAGGAATGGATATTCACCCCTCCACTTT.

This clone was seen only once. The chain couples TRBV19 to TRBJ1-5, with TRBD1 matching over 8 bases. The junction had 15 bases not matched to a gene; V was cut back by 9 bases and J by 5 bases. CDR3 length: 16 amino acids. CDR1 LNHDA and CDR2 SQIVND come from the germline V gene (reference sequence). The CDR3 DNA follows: TGTGCCAGCAAATTGGGGCTAGACAGGGGCTATCAGCCCCAGCATTTT. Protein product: CASKLGLDRGYQPQHF. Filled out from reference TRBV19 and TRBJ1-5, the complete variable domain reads DGGITQSPKYLFRKEGQNVTLSCEQNLNHDAMYWYRQDPGQGLRLIYYSQIVNDFQKGDIAEGYSVSREKKESFPLTVTSAQKNPTAFYLCASKLGLDRGYQPQHFGDGTRLSIL.

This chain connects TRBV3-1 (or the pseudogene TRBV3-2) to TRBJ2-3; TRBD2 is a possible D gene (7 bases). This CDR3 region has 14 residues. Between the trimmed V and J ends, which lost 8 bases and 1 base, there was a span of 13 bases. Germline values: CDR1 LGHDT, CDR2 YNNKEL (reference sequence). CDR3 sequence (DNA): TGTGCCAGCGGGGGGGCCATCCGCACAGATACGCAGTATTTT. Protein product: CASGGAIRTDTQYF.

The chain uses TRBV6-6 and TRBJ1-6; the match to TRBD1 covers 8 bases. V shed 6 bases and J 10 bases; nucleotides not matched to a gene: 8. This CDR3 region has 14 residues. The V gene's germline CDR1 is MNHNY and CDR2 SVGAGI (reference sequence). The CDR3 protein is CASRSGQGGSPLHF. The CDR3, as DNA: TGTGCCAGCAGATCCGGACAGGGAGGGTCACCCCTCCACTTT.

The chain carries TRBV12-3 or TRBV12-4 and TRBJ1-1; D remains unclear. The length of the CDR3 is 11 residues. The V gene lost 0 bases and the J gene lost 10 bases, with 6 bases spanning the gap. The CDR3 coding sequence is TGTGCCAGCAGTTTAGCGTCCGGAGCTTTCTTT. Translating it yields CASSLASGAFF.

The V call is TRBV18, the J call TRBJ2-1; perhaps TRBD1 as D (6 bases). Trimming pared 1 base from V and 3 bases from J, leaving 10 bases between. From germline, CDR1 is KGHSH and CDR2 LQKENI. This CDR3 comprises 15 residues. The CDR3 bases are TGTGCCAGCTCACCACGGACAGTGATCTACAATGAGCAGTTCTTC. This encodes CASSPRTVIYNEQFF.

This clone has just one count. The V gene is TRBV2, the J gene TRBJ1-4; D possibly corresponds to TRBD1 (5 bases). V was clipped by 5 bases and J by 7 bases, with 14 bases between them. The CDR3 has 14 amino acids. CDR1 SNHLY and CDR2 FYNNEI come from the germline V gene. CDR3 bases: TGTGCCAGCAGTACAGGCCCGGCTAGTGAAAAACTGTTTTTT. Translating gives CASSTGPASEKLFF.

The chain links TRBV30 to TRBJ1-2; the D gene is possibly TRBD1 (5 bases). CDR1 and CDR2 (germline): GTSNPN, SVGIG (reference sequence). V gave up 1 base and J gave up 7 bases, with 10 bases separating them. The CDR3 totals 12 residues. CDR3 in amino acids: CAWSAQGVGYTF. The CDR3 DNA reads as TGTGCCTGGAGTGCGCAGGGTGTTGGCTACACCTTC. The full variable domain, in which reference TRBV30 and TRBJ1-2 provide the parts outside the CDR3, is SQTIHQWPATLVQPVGSPLSLECTVEGTSNPNLYWYRQAAGRGLQLLFYSVGIGQISSEVPQNLSASRPQDRQFILSSKKLLLSDSGFYLCAWSAQGVGYTFGSGTRLTVV.

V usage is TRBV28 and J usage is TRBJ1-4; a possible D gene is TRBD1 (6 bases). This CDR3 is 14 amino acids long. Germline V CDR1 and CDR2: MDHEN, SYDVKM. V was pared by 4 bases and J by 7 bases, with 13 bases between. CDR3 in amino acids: CASSSQGTIEKLFF. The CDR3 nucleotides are TGTGCCAGCAGTTCCCAGGGGACGATTGAAAAACTGTTTTTT.

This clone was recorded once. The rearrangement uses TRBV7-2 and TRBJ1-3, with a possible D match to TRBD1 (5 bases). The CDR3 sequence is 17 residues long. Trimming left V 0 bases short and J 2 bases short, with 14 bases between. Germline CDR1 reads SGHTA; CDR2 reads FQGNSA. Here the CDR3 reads CASSLAPRGYPGNTIYF. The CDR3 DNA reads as TGTGCCAGCAGCTTAGCGCCCCGGGGGTATCCTGGAAACACCATATATTTT.

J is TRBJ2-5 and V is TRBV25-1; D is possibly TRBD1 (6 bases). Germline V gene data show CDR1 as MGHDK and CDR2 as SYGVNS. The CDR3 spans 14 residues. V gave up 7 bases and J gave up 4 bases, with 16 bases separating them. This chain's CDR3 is CASKSKGDRETQYF. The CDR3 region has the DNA TGTGCCAGCAAGAGTAAGGGGGACCGAGAGACCCAGTACTTC.

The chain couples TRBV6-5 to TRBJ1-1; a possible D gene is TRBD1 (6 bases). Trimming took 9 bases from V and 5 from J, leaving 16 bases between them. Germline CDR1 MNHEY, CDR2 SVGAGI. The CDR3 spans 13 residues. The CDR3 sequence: CASSNVRGTEAFF. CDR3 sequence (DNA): TGTGCCAGTTCCAATGTCAGGGGAACTGAAGCTTTCTTT.

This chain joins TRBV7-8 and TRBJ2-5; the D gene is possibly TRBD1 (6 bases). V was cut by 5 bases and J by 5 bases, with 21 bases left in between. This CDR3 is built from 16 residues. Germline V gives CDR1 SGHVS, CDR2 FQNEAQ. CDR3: CASSPRDTGKGETQYF. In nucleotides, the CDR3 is TGTGCCAGCAGCCCCCGGGACACCGGTAAGGGTGAGACCCAGTACTTC.

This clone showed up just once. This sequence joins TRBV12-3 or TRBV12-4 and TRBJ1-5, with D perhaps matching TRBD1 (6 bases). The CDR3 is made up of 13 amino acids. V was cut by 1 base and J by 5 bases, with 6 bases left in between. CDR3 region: CASSLGTDQPQHF. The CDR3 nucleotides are TGTGCCAGCAGTTTAGGGACAGATCAGCCCCAGCATTTT.

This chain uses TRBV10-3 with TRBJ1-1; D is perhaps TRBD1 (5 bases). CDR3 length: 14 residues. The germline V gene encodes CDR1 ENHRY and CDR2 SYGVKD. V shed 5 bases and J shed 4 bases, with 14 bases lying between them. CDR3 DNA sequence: TGTGCCATCAGTACCCAGGGTAGGAGCACTGAAGCTTTCTTT. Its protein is CAISTQGRSTEAFF.

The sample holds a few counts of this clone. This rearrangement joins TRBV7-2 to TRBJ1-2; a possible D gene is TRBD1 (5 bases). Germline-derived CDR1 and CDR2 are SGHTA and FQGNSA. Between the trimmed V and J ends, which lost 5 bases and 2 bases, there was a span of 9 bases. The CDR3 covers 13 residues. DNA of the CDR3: TGTGCCAGCAGCCCTCAGGGCAACTATGGCTACACCTTC. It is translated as CASSPQGNYGYTF.

CDR3 loop: CAIRASNSNQPQHF. CDR3 in DNA: TGTGCCATCAGAGCCTCGAATAGCAATCAGCCCCAGCATTTT. The chain links TRBV10-3 to TRBJ1-5; no firm D call. CDR1 ENHRY and CDR2 SYGVKD come from the germline V gene. The CDR3 length is 14 residues. Trimming shortened V by 6 bases and J by 0 bases, and 9 bases separated the two germline ends.

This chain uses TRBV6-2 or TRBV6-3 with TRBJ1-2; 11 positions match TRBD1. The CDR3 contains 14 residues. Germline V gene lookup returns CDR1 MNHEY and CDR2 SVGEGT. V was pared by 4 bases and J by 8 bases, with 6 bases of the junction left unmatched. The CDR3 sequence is CASSSGQGAGGYTF. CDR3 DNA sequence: TGTGCCAGCAGTTCCGGACAGGGGGCAGGAGGCTACACCTTC.

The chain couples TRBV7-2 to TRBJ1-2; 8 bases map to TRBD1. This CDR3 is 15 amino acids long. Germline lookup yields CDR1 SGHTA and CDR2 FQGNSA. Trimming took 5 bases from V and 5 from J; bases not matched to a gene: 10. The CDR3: CASSQGQGASYGYTF. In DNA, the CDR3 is TGTGCCAGCAGCCAAGGACAGGGCGCGAGTTATGGCTACACCTTC.

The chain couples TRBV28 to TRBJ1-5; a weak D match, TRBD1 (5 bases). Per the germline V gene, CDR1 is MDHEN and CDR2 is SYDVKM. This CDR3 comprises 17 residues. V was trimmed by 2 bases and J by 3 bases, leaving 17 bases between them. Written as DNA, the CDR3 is TGTGCCAGCAGTTTAAATCGGCTTGGACAACACAATCAGCCCCAGCATTTT. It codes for CASSLNRLGQHNQPQHF. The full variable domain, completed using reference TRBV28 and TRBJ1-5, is DVKVTQSSRYLVKRTGEKVFLECVQDMDHENMFWYRQDPGLGLRLIYFSYDVKMKEKGDIPEGYSVSREKKERFSLILESASTNQTSMYLCASSLNRLGQHNQPQHFGDGTRLSIL.

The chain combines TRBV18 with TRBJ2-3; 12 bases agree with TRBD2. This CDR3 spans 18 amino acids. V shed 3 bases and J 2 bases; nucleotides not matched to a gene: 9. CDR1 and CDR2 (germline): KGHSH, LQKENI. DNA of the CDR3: TGTGCCAGCTCACCCTCTCAACTAGCGGGGGGAGTCACAGATACGCAGTATTTT. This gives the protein CASSPSQLAGGVTDTQYF.

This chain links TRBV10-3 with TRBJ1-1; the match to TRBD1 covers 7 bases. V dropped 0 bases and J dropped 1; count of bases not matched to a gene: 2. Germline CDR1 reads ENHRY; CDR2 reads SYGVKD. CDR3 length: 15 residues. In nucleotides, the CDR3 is TGTGCCATCAGTGAGTCATGGACAGGGAACACTGAAGCTTTCTTT. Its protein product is CAISESWTGNTEAFF.

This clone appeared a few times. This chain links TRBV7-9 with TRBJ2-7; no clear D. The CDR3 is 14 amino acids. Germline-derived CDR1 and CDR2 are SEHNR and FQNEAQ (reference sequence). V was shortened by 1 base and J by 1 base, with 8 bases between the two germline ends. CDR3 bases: TGTGCCAGCAGCTTAGGAGCACCTTCCTACGAGCAGTACTTC. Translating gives CASSLGAPSYEQYF.

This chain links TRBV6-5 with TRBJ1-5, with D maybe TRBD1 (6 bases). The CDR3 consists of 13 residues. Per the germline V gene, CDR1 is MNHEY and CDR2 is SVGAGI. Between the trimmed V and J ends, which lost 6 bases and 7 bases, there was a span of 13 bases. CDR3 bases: TGTGCCAGCAGAGTACAGGGAACCCAGCCCCAGCATTTT. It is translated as CASRVQGTQPQHF.